The present T cell receptor (beta chain) was sequenced within a study of T cell repertoires in cytomegalovirus infection. Study in general: Newly reported HLA-C-restricted and thoroughly characterized HLA-B-restricted CMV epitopes were employed. Public TCR beta signatures were indicative of both CMV infection and a matching HLA type. General observations from the study: Across the ex vivo response, the dominant clonotypes were HLA-C-restricted CMV-specific TCR beta clonotypes. Pooled public TCR beta family frequency picked out CMV carriers with the relevant HLA.

The table lists this clonotype with many counts. The target antigen is unknown. This CDR3 is built from 15 residues. Germline CDR1 reads SGHTA; CDR2 reads FQGNSA. V dropped 5 bases and J dropped 4; count of bases not matched to a gene: 8. One entry per CDR3 protein, called by TCRdb with MiXCR from the reads. The repertoire holds approximately 910,000 distinct CDR3 sequences, with roughly 30% as singletons. The input for sequencing was cultured CD8+ T cells from PBMCs, taken from culture after CMV antigen stimulation. This chain links TRBV7-2 with TRBJ1-5; 7 bases match TRBD1. The clonotype comes from a human donor in good health (CMV status not recorded). Some clones in this sample may be carry-over from other donors' samples. The CDR3 spells CASSPGTVNNQPQHF. For the CDR3, the DNA is TGTGCCAGCAGCCCGGGGACAGTCAATAATCAGCCCCAGCATTTT.